The 19 T cell receptor beta chains below were found in one sample sequenced in a study of T cell repertoires in cytomegalovirus infection. Using its own MiXCR run on the reads, TCRdb lists one record per CDR3 protein. The sample lists 900,000 to 950,000 distinct CDR3 sequences; less than 40% were seen once. These receptors lack a known antigen. The input for sequencing was cultured CD8+ T cells from PBMCs, taken from culture after CMV antigen stimulation. Receptor source: a human donor in good health (CMV status not recorded). Some clones in this sample may be carry-over from other donors' samples.

This clonotype was seen a few times. CDR3 region: CASREGGRLTEAFF. Here the CDR3 DNA reads TGTGCCAGCAGGGAGGGGGGTCGGCTGACTGAAGCTTTCTTT. V and J are TRBV12-3 or TRBV12-4 and TRBJ1-1; a weak D match, TRBD1 (6 bases). The V and J ends lost 6 bases and 5 bases respectively, with 16 bases between them. The CDR3 length is 14 residues.

This clonotype was seen a single time. This chain joins TRBV2 and TRBJ1-2; 10 bases map to TRBD1. The CDR3 sequence is 15 residues long. Per germline, CDR1 SNHLY and CDR2 FYNNEI. V lost 8 bases and J lost 4; bases outside the gene matches: 10. CDR3 protein: CASPLRQGAGYGYTF. DNA of the CDR3: TGTGCCAGCCCTTTACGACAGGGGGCCGGCTATGGCTACACCTTC.

The chain is built from TRBV6-2 or TRBV6-3 and TRBJ2-3, with a possible D match to TRBD2 (7 bases). This CDR3 spans 15 amino acids. Trimming cost V 4 bases and J 2 bases, with 13 bases left between them. Germline V gene sequence: CDR1 MNHEY, CDR2 SVGEGT. The CDR3 is CASSLAGATTDTQYF. The CDR3 nucleotides are TGTGCCAGCAGTTTGGCGGGGGCTACCACAGATACGCAGTATTTT.

This clonotype has only a few counts. The chain employs TRBV7-9 and TRBJ1-6; D is unresolved. Trimming shortened V by 5 bases and J by 7 bases, and 9 bases separated the two germline ends. The germline V gene encodes CDR1 SEHNR and CDR2 FQNEAQ (reference sequence). The CDR3 sequence is 13 residues long. CDR3 bases: TGTGCCAGCAGCCCTAACGACAATTCACCCCTCCACTTT. It yields the protein CASSPNDNSPLHF.

This clonotype was observed a handful of times. The rearrangement uses TRBV2 and TRBJ1-6; D might be TRBD1 (5 bases). There are 14 residues in the CDR3. Germline CDR1 is SNHLY and CDR2 is FYNNEI. V lost 3 bases and J 7 bases, leaving 10 bases between the germline ends. CDR3 amino acids: CASSDEGRNSPLHF. For the CDR3, the DNA is TGTGCCAGCAGTGATGAGGGGAGAAATTCACCCCTCCACTTT.

The chain uses TRBV19 and TRBJ2-1; 8 nucleotides align to TRBD2. The CDR3 sequence is 14 residues long. V was pared by 5 bases and J by 7 bases, with 7 bases of the junction left unmatched. Germline CDR1 LNHDA, CDR2 SQIVND (reference sequence). The CDR3 loop is CASSPGGVWNEQFF. CDR3 DNA sequence: TGTGCCAGTAGTCCGGGGGGGGTGTGGAATGAGCAGTTCTTC.

The sample holds a few counts of this clonotype. The J gene is TRBJ2-7, the V gene TRBV29-1, with D maybe TRBD1 (5 bases). V was pared by 3 bases and J by 3 bases, with 6 bases between. Germline V CDR1 and CDR2: SQVTM, ANQGSEA. The CDR3 loop spans 11 amino acids. The CDR3 bases are TGCAGCGTTGACGACAGCTACGAGCAGTACTTC. Translation gives CSVDDSYEQYF.

This clonotype was counted ten times or more. The V and J genes are TRBV7-8 and TRBJ2-3; either TRBD1 or TRBD2 may supply D (5 bases each). With 4 bases removed from V and 0 bases from J, the gap between germline ends came to 11 bases. Germline CDR1 reads SGHVS; CDR2 reads FQNEAQ. The CDR3 is made up of 15 amino acids. The CDR3 is CASSSWDGSTDTQYF. The CDR3 nucleotides are TGTGCCAGCAGCTCCTGGGACGGAAGCACAGATACGCAGTATTTT.

Only a few counts were recorded for this clonotype. This rearrangement joins TRBV7-9 to TRBJ2-7; D assignment may be TRBD1 or TRBD2 (7 bases each). Germline V gene lookup returns CDR1 SEHNR and CDR2 FQNEAQ (reference sequence). This CDR3 is 15 amino acids long. V was trimmed by 5 bases and J by 4 bases, leaving 18 bases between them. CDR3 protein: CASSPRGGASYEQYF. CDR3 DNA sequence: TGTGCCAGCAGCCCCAGGGGGGGGGCATCATACGAGCAGTACTTC.

The J gene is TRBJ2-2, the V gene TRBV4-1; TRBD1 matches at 9 bases. The CDR3 length is 17 residues. Germline V gene data show CDR1 as MGHRA and CDR2 as YSYEKL. V gave up 3 bases and J gave up 1 base; unmatched junction bases: 6. CDR3 sequence: CASSHGPGQGNTGELFF. The CDR3, as DNA: TGCGCCAGCAGCCATGGCCCGGGACAGGGGAACACCGGGGAGCTGTTTTTT.

This clonotype has only a few counts. The chain couples TRBV2 to TRBJ1-2, with D unclear. The CDR3 sequence is 14 residues long. The V and J ends lost 5 bases and 5 bases respectively, with 15 bases between them. From germline, CDR1 is SNHLY and CDR2 FYNNEI. This CDR3 is CASSQTRITYGYTF. The CDR3 coding sequence is TGTGCCAGCAGTCAGACACGCATCACGTATGGCTACACCTTC.

V is TRBV29-1 and J is TRBJ2-3; D may be TRBD1 or TRBD2 (5 bases each). The germline gives CDR1 SQVTM, CDR2 ANQGSEA. CDR3 length: 12 amino acids. Trimming removed 6 bases at V and 2 bases at J, with 9 bases between. CDR3 coding DNA: TGCAGCGTAAGGGGAGACACAGATACGCAGTATTTT. Translation: CSVRGDTDTQYF.

This clonotype came up a few times. The rearrangement uses TRBV27 and TRBJ2-1, with D tentatively TRBD1 (6 bases). The CDR3 spans 16 residues. CDR1 and CDR2 from the germline V gene are MNHEY and SMNVEV (reference sequence). V shed 5 bases and J shed 6 bases, with 20 bases lying between them. This CDR3 is CASSRSGTHVSNEQFF. CDR3 bases: TGTGCCAGCAGTCGATCCGGGACACACGTTTCCAATGAGCAGTTCTTC.

V gene TRBV12-3 or TRBV12-4 combines with J gene TRBJ2-4; a weak D match, TRBD2 (5 bases). The CDR3 loop spans 19 amino acids. Between the trimmed V and J ends, which lost 1 base and 0 bases, there was a span of 19 bases. The CDR3 spells CASSLGAEKAVIAKNIQYF. CDR3 DNA sequence: TGTGCCAGCAGTTTAGGGGCCGAGAAAGCGGTCATAGCCAAAAACATTCAGTACTTC.

This clonotype was recorded many times. The chain has TRBV27 and TRBJ2-1, with unresolved D. The CDR3 totals 13 residues. The ends were cut back, 6 bases at V and 3 bases at J, with 9 bases in the middle. Germline V gene sequence: CDR1 MNHEY, CDR2 SMNVEV (reference sequence). The DNA for the CDR3 is TGTGCCAGCAGCTTAGGCCACTACAATGAGCAGTTCTTC. Its translation: CASSLGHYNEQFF.

The chain joins TRBV4-1 to TRBJ1-2, with D uncertain. This CDR3 is built from 16 residues. CDR1 is MGHRA and CDR2 is YSYEKL in the germline V gene. Trimming took 1 base from V and 3 from J, leaving 15 bases between them. This CDR3 is CASSQASTRSDYGYTF. As DNA, the CDR3 is TGCGCCAGCAGCCAAGCCTCCACAAGGTCTGACTATGGCTACACCTTC.

This sequence joins TRBV12-3 or TRBV12-4 and TRBJ2-3, with a tentative D call TRBD2 (7 bases). The CDR3 loop spans 14 amino acids. V was trimmed by 0 bases and J by 7 bases, leaving 11 bases between them. Here the CDR3 DNA reads TGTGCCAGCAGTTTAGCGGGGGGGCGATATACGCAGTATTTT. It encodes CASSLAGGRYTQYF.

The rearrangement links TRBV29-1 to TRBJ2-2; 8 nucleotides align to TRBD1. This CDR3 is 13 amino acids long. Germline V gene sequence: CDR1 SQVTM, CDR2 ANQGSEA. J lost 7 bases, V lost 6 bases, and 7 bases had no gene match. Here the CDR3 DNA reads TGCAGCGTGCGGACAGGGTATGACGGGGAGCTGTTTTTT. It encodes CSVRTGYDGELFF.

This clonotype was seen only a few times. The rearrangement links TRBV11-2 to TRBJ2-7; D is perhaps TRBD1 or TRBD2 (6 bases each). The CDR3 runs 18 residues. Germline V gene lookup returns CDR1 SGHAT and CDR2 FQNNGV. V lost 2 bases and J lost 3, with 23 bases in between. Written as DNA, the CDR3 is TGTGCCAGCAGCTTATGGGGGGCCGCCCTGGACGGACTCTACGAGCAGTACGTC. Its protein product is CASSLWGAALDGLYEQYV.